Sequencing of this TCR beta chain was carried out in a study of blood T cell repertoires in COVID-19. TCRdb keeps only in-frame clones here, not all; method: immunoSEQ multiplex PCR. Seen here are under 450,000 clones, about 88% observed once, and the top ten hold 3%. The germline V gene has CDR1 SGHDT and CDR2 YYEEEE. V shed 4 bases, J shed 7 bases, and the junction held 8 bases outside the gene matches. This CDR3 has 15 residues. Sequences were obtained from PBMCs or T cells enriched from blood (not recorded which). The genes are TRBV5-6 and TRBJ1-2; 12 bases fit TRBD1. This clonotype was sampled from a woman in her twenties or thirties who had recovered from COVID-19. CDR3 bases: TGTGCCAGCAGCCCGGGGACAGGGGGCGCTAGTGGCTACACCTTC. This encodes CASSPGTGGASGYTF.